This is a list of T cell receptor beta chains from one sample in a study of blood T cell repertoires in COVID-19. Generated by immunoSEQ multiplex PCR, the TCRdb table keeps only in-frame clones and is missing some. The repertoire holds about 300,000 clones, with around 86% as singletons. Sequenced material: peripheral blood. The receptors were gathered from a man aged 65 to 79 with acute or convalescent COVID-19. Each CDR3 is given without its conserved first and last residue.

ASSLWGLAGRSSYNEQF	TRBV7-8	TRBJ2-1
ASRKDREGANVLT	TRBV9	TRBJ2-6
ASSPGLAGVSGELF	TRBV9	TRBJ2-2
ASSYLQVSPQH	TRBV6-2/TRBV6-3	TRBJ1-5
ASSQSRRGDSPDTQY	TRBV4-1	TRBJ2-3
ASSLPLAVQETQY	TRBV5-8	TRBJ2-5
ASSPDRGRSWDEQF	TRBV2	TRBJ2-1
ASSVRQSGGINEKLF	TRBV5-4	TRBJ1-4
ASTPPSGQTQETQY	TRBV27	TRBJ2-5
ASSLPPGTGAEQY	TRBV7-2	TRBJ2-7
ASRDQGSLYGYT	TRBV19	TRBJ1-2
ASSLGLAGGALEQF	TRBV5-6	TRBJ2-1
ASSPGINQPQH	TRBV28	TRBJ1-5
ASSTQQGLEQF	TRBV14	TRBJ2-1
ATSHRAQGYTQY	TRBV24-1	TRBJ2-3
ASSSAGLSTDTQY	TRBV5-4	TRBJ2-3
ASSVSPSRSGNTIY	TRBV9	TRBJ1-3